A selection of T cell receptor beta chains follows, all from one sample in a study of T cells in Graves' hyperthyroidism and ophthalmopathy. TCRdb analysed the multiplex PCR reads with MiXCR anew, one entry per CDR3 protein. The sample includes 550,000 to 700,000 distinct CDR3 sequences, roughly 46% of them seen just once. The material sequenced was peripheral blood or thyroid tissue (not recorded which). These TCRs come from an adult woman with Graves' disease, either hyperthyroidism or ophthalmopathy (not recorded which). CDR3s include the opening cysteine and the closing phenylalanine or tryptophan. A D gene is named only where the DNA matches it firmly. Expanded clones get a size class; other rows say once, few or many, or leave the size out.

size	V	D	J	DNA	CDR3
-	TRBV5-6	-	TRBJ2-7	TGTGCCAGCAGCTTCGGATGGAGTCTCAACGAGCAGTACTTC	CASSFGWSLNEQYF
-	TRBV25-1	TRBD2	TRBJ2-2	TGTGCCAGCAGTGAACGGGTGGGGGGGACCTCGAACACCGGGGAGCTGTTTTTT	CASSERVGGTSNTGELFF
many	TRBV5-1	-	TRBJ2-7	TGCGCCAGCAGCTTGGCCGGGGGCAGGAACAACTACGAGCAGTACTTC	CASSLAGGRNNYEQYF
-	TRBV10-3	-	TRBJ1-1	TGTACCATCACCAGCCCTCAGGAAAACTTCGCTGAAGCTTTCTTT	CTITSPQENFAEAFF
-	TRBV15	TRBD1	TRBJ1-5	TGTGCCACCAGCAGCCCGATTGGACAGGTCCCTAATCAGCCCCAGCATTTT	CATSSPIGQVPNQPQHF
-	TRBV10-1	-	TRBJ2-7	TGCGCCAGCAACTACGGAACCTACGAGCAGTACTTC	CASNYGTYEQYF
many	TRBV20-1	-	TRBJ1-3	TGCAGTGCTCGTGAAGGGGGTTCTGGAAACACCATATATTTT	CSAREGGSGNTIYF
-	TRBV25-1	-	TRBJ2-5	TGTGCCAGCAGTGCACACTCGGGGTCCCAGTACTTC	CASSAHSGSQYF
-	TRBV5-4	TRBD2	TRBJ2-3	TGTGCCAGCAGCCTGCGGACTAGCGGTGTCACAGATACGCAGTATTTT	CASSLRTSGVTDTQYF
many	TRBV25-1	-	TRBJ1-4	TGTGCCAGCAGTGATGAGGGTGAAAAACTGTTTTTT	CASSDEGEKLFF
many	TRBV25-1	-	TRBJ1-2	TGTGCCTCCCTCCCTGCTAACTATGGCTACACCTTC	CASLPANYGYTF